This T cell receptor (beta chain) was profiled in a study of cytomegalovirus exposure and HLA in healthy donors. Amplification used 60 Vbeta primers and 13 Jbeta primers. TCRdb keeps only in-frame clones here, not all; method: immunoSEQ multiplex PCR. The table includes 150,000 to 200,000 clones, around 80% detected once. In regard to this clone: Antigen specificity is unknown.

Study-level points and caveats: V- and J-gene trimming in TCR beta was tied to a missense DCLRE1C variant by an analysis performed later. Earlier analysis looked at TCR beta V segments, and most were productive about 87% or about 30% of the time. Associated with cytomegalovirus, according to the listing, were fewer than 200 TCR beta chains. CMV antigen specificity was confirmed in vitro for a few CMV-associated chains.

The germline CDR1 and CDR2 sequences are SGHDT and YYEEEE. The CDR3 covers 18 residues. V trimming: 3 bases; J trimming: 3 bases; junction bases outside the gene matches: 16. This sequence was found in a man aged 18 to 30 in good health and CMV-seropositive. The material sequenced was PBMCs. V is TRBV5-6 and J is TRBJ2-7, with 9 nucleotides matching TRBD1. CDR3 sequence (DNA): TGTGCCAGCAGCTGGACCGGGACAGGGTATCTCCTTAGCTACGAGCAGTACTTC. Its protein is CASSWTGTGYLLSYEQYF.